Many counts were recorded for the clone carrying this T cell receptor (beta chain). Its target is unknown. The CDR3 consists of 18 residues. With V trimmed by 1 base and J by 7 bases, 18 bases remained unmatched. Germline V gene lookup returns CDR1 MNHEY and CDR2 SVGAGI. MiXCR, applied by TCRdb to the reads, yields one record per CDR3 protein. The sample includes 450,000 to 550,000 distinct CDR3 sequences, more than 15% of them seen just once. These data originate in a study of T cell repertoires in cytomegalovirus infection. Study information: Through public TCR beta signatures, both CMV infection and matching HLA type were indicated.

The study's findings and limits: Cumulative frequency (of public TCR beta family members) identified carriers of CMV plus the relevant HLA. What dominated the ex vivo response were HLA-C-restricted CMV-specific TCR beta clonotypes.

This receptor was identified in a human donor in good health (CMV status not recorded). Some clones in this sample may be carry-over from other donors' samples. Sequenced: CD8+ T cells from PBMCs. The rearrangement links TRBV6-5 to TRBJ1-1, with 7 bases fitting TRBD1. For the CDR3, the DNA is TGTGCCAGCAGTTACTTTCCCGGGACAGCCAAAGGGGACGGTGAAGCTTTCTTT. It yields the protein CASSYFPGTAKGDGEAFF.